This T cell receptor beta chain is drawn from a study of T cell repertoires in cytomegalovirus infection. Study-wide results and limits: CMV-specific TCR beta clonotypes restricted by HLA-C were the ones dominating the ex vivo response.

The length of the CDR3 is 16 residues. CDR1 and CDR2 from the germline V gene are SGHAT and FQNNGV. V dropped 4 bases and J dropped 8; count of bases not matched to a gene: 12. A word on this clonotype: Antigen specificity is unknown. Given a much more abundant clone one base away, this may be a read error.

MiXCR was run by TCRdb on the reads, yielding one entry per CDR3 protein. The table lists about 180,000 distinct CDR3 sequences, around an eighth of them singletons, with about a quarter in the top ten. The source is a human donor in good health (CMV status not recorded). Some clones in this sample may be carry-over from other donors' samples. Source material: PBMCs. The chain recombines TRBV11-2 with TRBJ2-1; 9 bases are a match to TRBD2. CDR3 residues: CASSYVGGRGGDEQFF. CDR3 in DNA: TGTGCCAGCAGCTATGTAGGGGGGCGGGGGGGAGATGAGCAGTTCTTC. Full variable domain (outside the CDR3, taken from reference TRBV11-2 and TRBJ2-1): EAGVAQSPRYKIIEKRQSVAFWCNPISGHATLYWYQQILGQGPKLLIQFQNNGVVDDSQLPKDRFSAERLKGVDSTLKIQPAKLEDSAVYLCASSYVGGRGGDEQFFGPGTRLTVL.